A selection of T cell receptor beta chains follows, all from one sample in a study of PD-L1 blockade in urothelial cancer. The data were produced by immunoSEQ multiplex PCR, yet TCRdb's version contains in-frame clones alone and is incomplete. The table has about 95,000 clones, more than 75% seen once. This specimen consisted of PBMCs, obtained around atezolizumab (anti-PD-L1) treatment. The receptors stem from a man aged 55 to 70 with urothelial cancer. Each CDR3 is given with its conserved first and last residue. Clone size, where shown, is once, few, many, or a class for clones that have expanded.

V gene | clone size | CDR3 length | CDR3 protein
TRBV7-3 | - | 13 | CASSPNQQETQYF
TRBV7-3 | - | 15 | CASSQGGSGTDTQYF
TRBV6-1 | - | 17 | CASSEGALRGMNTEAFF
TRBV5-4 | - | 16 | CASSLAGGTSYNEQFF
TRBV7-6 | - | 14 | CASSPGSGKNIQYF
TRBV5-5 | - | 16 | CASSYLAGGGGETQYF
TRBV19 | - | 14 | CASSTTPRGTEAFF
TRBV19 | - | 16 | CASSIGQAGKQETQYF
TRBV4-2 | - | 14 | CASSERRGKDEQYF
TRBV18 | - | 13 | CASSPIETTSYTF
TRBV7-2 | - | 15 | CASSLAIMRTETQYF
TRBV7-9 | - | 13 | CASSFFQTGELFF
TRBV27 | few | 19 | CASSLRDTVPGVSGNTIYF
TRBV7-9 | - | 15 | CASSLAQAGGDEQYF
TRBV6-5 | - | 13 | CASSHGWGETQYF
TRBV5-6 | - | 15 | CASSLALDRNYGYTF
TRBV27 | - | 15 | CASTPGLAGLNEQFF
TRBV28 | - | 11 | CASNEDTEAFF
TRBV9 | once | 15 | CASSVSGGRAGEQYF
TRBV28 | - | 15 | CASSTWAGAVSEAFF
TRBV30 | - | 11 | CACQGNEKLFF
TRBV5-1 | - | 15 | CASRPGTDSYYGYTF
TRBV11-2 | - | 14 | CASSFGGSYNEQFF